The entry below describes one T cell receptor beta chain. Its antigen is currently unknown. This entry belongs to a study of CD8+CD57+ T cells in acquired aplastic anemia. Study summary: Sorted CD4+ and CD8+ cells yielded DNA averaging around 3 ug.

It was patients with CD8+CD57+ cell expansion by flow cytometry who were chosen for sequencing. CDR3 length: 12 residues. CDR1 SQVTM and CDR2 ANQGSEA come from the germline V gene. V lost 4 bases, J lost 3 bases, and 6 bases lay in between. Study-level points and caveats: In CD8+ cells, Simpson's diversity showed no significant difference between patients and controls. Overlapping CD8+ CDR3 repertoires of patients and controls contained nearly 30 shared sequences.

Genomic DNA templated the TCR beta VDJ and CDR3 profiling. TCRdb re-called the reads through MiXCR, storing one row per CDR3 protein. The data show approximately 220,000 distinct CDR3 sequences, roughly 53% seen once. Sample: sorted CD4+, CD8+, or CD8+CD57+ T cells (not recorded which) from PBMCs. The sequence came from a human donor with aplastic anemia. The genes are TRBV29-1 and TRBJ1-4; D is undetermined. The CDR3 bases are TGCAGCGTTGTGACTGCTAATGAAAAACTGTTTTTT. The encoded protein is CSVVTANEKLFF.